Each of the 12 T cell receptor beta chains below was sequenced from the same sample in a study of blood T cell repertoires in COVID-19. Here immunoSEQ multiplex PCR was the method, and the copy in TCRdb shows in-frame clones only, minus some. The table shows 50,000 to 60,000 clones, with roughly 85% occurring only once. The material sequenced was peripheral blood. Every receptor here comes from a human donor in a cohort sampled during active COVID-19.

The gene calls are TRBV10-3 and TRBJ1-4, with TRBD1 identical over 7 bases. The CDR3 is 17 amino acids. The J segment lost 5 bases and the V segment lost 0 bases, leaving 9 bases of the junction unmatched. CDR1 ENHRY and CDR2 SYGVKD come from the germline V gene. The CDR3 region is CAISESNPGTANEKLFF. DNA of the CDR3: TGTGCCATCAGTGAGTCGAACCCCGGGACAGCGAATGAAAAACTGTTTTTT.

The J gene is TRBJ1-1, the V gene TRBV6-5; D is uncertain. CDR1 is MNHEY and CDR2 is SVGAGI in the germline V gene. V lost 6 bases, J lost 2 bases, and 16 bases lay in between. The CDR3 consists of 15 residues. The CDR3 bases are TGTGCCAGCAGACCGTTTGAAACAGTAAACACTGAAGCTTTCTTT. Its protein product is CASRPFETVNTEAFF.

The V and J genes are TRBV24-1 and TRBJ2-7; TRBD2 aligns across 9 bases. The CDR3 contains 15 residues. V was clipped by 6 bases and J by 5 bases; unmatched bases: 10. In germline, CDR1 is KGHDR, CDR2 SFDVKD. The CDR3 protein is CATSSPGSGSNEQYF. The DNA for the CDR3 is TGTGCCACCAGTTCCCCCGGTAGCGGGAGCAACGAGCAGTACTTC.

This clone was detected once. The chain couples TRBV29-1 to TRBJ2-3; 10 bases align to TRBD1. The CDR3 has 15 amino acids. Per germline, CDR1 SQVTM and CDR2 ANQGSEA. The ends lost 3 bases at V and 2 bases at J; junction bases unmatched: 5. In nucleotides, the CDR3 is TGCAGCGTTGATTTTGGGACAGGGGTCACAGATACGCAGTATTTT. Protein product: CSVDFGTGVTDTQYF.

The rearrangement joins TRBV10-1 to TRBJ1-6; D gene unclear. The CDR3 contains 17 residues. V was cut by 3 bases and J by 5 bases, with 17 bases left in between. CDR1 and CDR2 from the germline V gene are WNHNN and SYGVQD (reference sequence). CDR3 DNA sequence: TGCGCCAGCAGTGAACCCTTGTGCGACTGGGATAATTCACCCCTCCACTTT. This codes for CASSEPLCDWDNSPLHF.

This clone was seen a single time. V is TRBV27 and J is TRBJ2-7; 9 bases fit TRBD2. This CDR3 is built from 14 residues. J was trimmed by 2 bases and V by 3 bases; bases with no gene match: 2. Per the germline V gene, CDR1 is MNHEY and CDR2 is SMNVEV (reference sequence). The CDR3 reads CASSFEREAYEQYF. CDR3 bases: TGTGCCAGCAGTTTTGAGCGGGAGGCCTACGAGCAGTACTTC.

This chain uses TRBV12-3 or TRBV12-4 with TRBJ2-2; weak D call: TRBD2 (5 bases). V lost 7 bases and J 3 bases, leaving 9 bases between the germline ends. The CDR3 consists of 13 residues. This CDR3 reads CASNRDYTGELFF. The CDR3 nucleotides are TGTGCCAGCAACCGGGATTACACCGGGGAGCTGTTTTTT.

The chain couples TRBV19 to TRBJ1-2; D perhaps matches TRBD1 (6 bases). Germline values: CDR1 LNHDA, CDR2 SQIVND (reference sequence). This CDR3 contains 17 residues. Trimming pared 6 bases from V and 3 bases from J, leaving 23 bases between. The DNA of the CDR3 is TGTGCCAGTAGCGAAAATTATTCCGGGGGGCGATACTATGGCTACACCTTC. It codes for CASSENYSGGRYYGYTF. The entire variable domain, with the rest obtained from reference TRBV19 and TRBJ1-2, is as follows: DGGITQSPKYLFRKEGQNVTLSCEQNLNHDAMYWYRQDPGQGLRLIYYSQIVNDFQKGDIAEGYSVSREKKESFPLTVTSAQKNPTAFYLCASSENYSGGRYYGYTFGSGTRLTVV.

CDR3 in amino acids: CASSQEGGLAGGVGELFF. The CDR3 DNA is TGTGCCAGCAGCCAAGAAGGGGGACTAGCGGGGGGCGTCGGGGAGCTGTTTTTT. The rearrangement joins TRBV3-1 (or the pseudogene TRBV3-2) to TRBJ2-2; 15 nucleotides agree with TRBD2. Germline lookup yields CDR1 LGHDT and CDR2 YNNKEL (reference sequence). V shed 0 bases, J shed 7 bases, and the junction held 6 bases outside the gene matches. This CDR3 comprises 18 residues.

The V and J genes are TRBV30 and TRBJ1-2; 10 nucleotides match TRBD1. This CDR3 is built from 14 residues. V was clipped by 0 bases and J by 8 bases; unmatched bases: 6. Germline CDR1 is GTSNPN and CDR2 is SVGIG (reference sequence). This CDR3 reads CAWSVDRGRLGYTF. The CDR3 nucleotides are TGTGCCTGGAGTGTAGACAGGGGGCGACTGGGCTACACCTTC. Full variable domain (rest looked up from reference TRBV30 and TRBJ1-2): SQTIHQWPATLVQPVGSPLSLECTVEGTSNPNLYWYRQAAGRGLQLLFYSVGIGQISSEVPQNLSASRPQDRQFILSSKKLLLSDSGFYLCAWSVDRGRLGYTFGSGTRLTVV.

The rearrangement links TRBV5-1 to TRBJ2-3; 7 bases are a match to TRBD1. With V trimmed by 2 bases and J by 5 bases, 8 bases remained unmatched. The germline CDR1 and CDR2 sequences are SGHRS and YFSETQ. This CDR3 region has 15 residues. In nucleotides, the CDR3 is TGCGCCAGCAGCTTTATGCCAGGGGGAGAAGATACGCAGTATTTT. Its protein product is CASSFMPGGEDTQYF.

The chain is built from TRBV14 and TRBJ1-2, with D possibly matching TRBD1 (5 bases). Germline-derived CDR1 and CDR2 are SGHDN and FVKESK. The CDR3 runs to 13 residues. V shed 3 bases and J shed 3 bases, with 8 bases lying between them. CDR3: CASSQDTYYGYTF. The DNA of the CDR3 is TGTGCCAGCAGCCAGGACACTTACTATGGCTACACCTTC. Full variable domain (remainder filled in from reference TRBV14 and TRBJ1-2): EAGVTQFPSHSVIEKGQTVTLRCDPISGHDNLYWYRRVMGKEIKFLLHFVKESKQDESGMPNNRFLAERTGGTYSTLKVQPAELEDSGVYFCASSQDTYYGYTFGSGTRLTVV.